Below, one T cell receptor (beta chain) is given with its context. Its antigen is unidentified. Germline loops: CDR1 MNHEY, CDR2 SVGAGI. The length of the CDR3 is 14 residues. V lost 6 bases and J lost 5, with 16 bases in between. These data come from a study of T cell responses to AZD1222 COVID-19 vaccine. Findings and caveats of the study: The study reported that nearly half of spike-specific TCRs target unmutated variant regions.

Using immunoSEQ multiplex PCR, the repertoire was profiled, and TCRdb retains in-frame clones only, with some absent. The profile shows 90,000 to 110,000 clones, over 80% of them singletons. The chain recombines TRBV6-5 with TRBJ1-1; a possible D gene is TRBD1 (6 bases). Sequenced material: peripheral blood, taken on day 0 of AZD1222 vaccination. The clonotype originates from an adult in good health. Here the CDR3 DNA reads TGTGCCAGCAGGGGAGGGGGTTTCTCGACTGAAGCTTTCTTT. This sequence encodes CASRGGGFSTEAFF.